This T cell receptor beta chain was sequenced in a study of blood T cell repertoires in COVID-19. Study-wide background: COVID-19 samples collected from the United States, Italy and Spain covered acute and convalescent phases. PBMCs, B-cell-depleted T cells, or T cells provided the cDNA or gDNA that made up the material.

Per the study methods: Amplification from reference gene primers served as the basis for estimated nucleated cell counts. Clones were read by immunoSEQ multiplex PCR, and TCRdb kept only the in-frame ones, dropping some. V and J calls and clone size come straight from that table; D and trimming were deduced from the DNA. The sample consists of 110,000 to 150,000 clones, 80% of them appearing once. In this sample, this clone turned up once. Sequenced input: peripheral blood. This receptor was taken from a man aged 70 or older who had recovered from COVID-19.

The CDR3 sequence is CASSQLATGRTGELFF. Here the CDR3 DNA reads TGTGCCAGCAGCCAACTCGCCACAGGGCGGACCGGGGAGCTGTTTTTT. This rearrangement joins TRBV4-2 to TRBJ2-2, with D perhaps matching TRBD1 (6 bases). The germline V and J ends were trimmed by 2 bases and 5 bases, with 15 bases remaining between them. Looked up from germline, CDR1 is LGHNA and CDR2 is YNFKEQ. CDR3 length: 16 residues.